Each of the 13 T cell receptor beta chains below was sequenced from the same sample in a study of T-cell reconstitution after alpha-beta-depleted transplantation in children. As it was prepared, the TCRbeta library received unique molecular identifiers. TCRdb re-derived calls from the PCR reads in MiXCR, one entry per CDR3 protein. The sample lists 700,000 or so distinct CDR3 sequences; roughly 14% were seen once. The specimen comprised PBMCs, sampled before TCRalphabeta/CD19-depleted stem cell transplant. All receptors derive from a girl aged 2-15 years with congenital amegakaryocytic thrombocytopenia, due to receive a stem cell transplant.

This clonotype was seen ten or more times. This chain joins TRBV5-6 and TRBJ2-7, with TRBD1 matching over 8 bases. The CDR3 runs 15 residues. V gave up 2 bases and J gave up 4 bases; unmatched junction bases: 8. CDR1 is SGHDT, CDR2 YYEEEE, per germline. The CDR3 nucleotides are TGTGCCAGCAGCTTTGGGAGACAGGGGTTGTACGAGCAGTACTTC. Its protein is CASSFGRQGLYEQYF.

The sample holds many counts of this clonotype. The CDR3 DNA is TGTGCCAGCAGCCTAGGCCTGGGCGAGCAGTACTTC. Translated: CASSLGLGEQYF. The gene calls are TRBV12-3 or TRBV12-4 and TRBJ2-7; no definite D call. The CDR3 runs to 12 residues. Trimming left V 6 bases short and J 6 bases short, with 12 bases between.

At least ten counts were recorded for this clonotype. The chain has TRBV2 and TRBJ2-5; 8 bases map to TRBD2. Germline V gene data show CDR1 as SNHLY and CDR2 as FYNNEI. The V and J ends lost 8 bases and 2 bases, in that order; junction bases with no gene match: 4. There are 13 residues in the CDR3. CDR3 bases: TGTGCCAGCTCCAGCGGGGGTCAAGAGACCCAGTACTTC. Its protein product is CASSSGGQETQYF. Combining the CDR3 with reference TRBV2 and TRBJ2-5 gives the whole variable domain EPEVTQTPSHQVTQMGQEVILRCVPISNHLYFYWYRQILGQKVEFLVSFYNNEISEKSEIFDDQFSVERPDGSNFTLKIRSTKLEDSAMYFCASSSGGQETQYFGPGTRLLVL.

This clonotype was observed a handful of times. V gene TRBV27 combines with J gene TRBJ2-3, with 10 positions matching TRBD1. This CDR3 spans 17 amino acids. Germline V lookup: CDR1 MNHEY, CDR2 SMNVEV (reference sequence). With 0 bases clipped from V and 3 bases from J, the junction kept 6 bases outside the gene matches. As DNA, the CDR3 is TGTGCCAGCAGTTTATCAAGGAGACAGGGGGCTACAGATACGCAGTATTTT. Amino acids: CASSLSRRQGATDTQYF.

The CDR3: CSASPRAVSGIYEQYF. The CDR3 coding sequence is TGCAGTGCTAGCCCCCGCGCGGTAAGCGGGATCTACGAGCAGTACTTC. The gene calls are TRBV20-1 and TRBJ2-7, with TRBD2 matching over 7 bases. Germline-derived CDR1 and CDR2 are DFQATT and SNEGSKA (reference sequence). V lost 3 bases to trimming and J lost 3 bases; unmatched junction nucleotides: 14. The CDR3 contains 16 residues.

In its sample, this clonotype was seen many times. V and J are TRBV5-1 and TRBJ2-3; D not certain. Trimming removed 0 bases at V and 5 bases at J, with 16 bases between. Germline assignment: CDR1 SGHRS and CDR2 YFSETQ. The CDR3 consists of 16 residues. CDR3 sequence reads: CASSLAVAQRGDTQYF. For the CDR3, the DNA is TGCGCCAGCAGCTTGGCCGTAGCACAAAGAGGAGATACGCAGTATTTT.

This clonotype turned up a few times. CDR3 amino acids: CSVRALDGGYTF. CDR3 DNA: TGCAGCGTTCGCGCGCTCGACGGGGGCTACACCTTC. The chain couples TRBV29-1 to TRBJ1-2; D uncertain. The CDR3 loop spans 12 amino acids. Trimming stripped 5 bases from V and 8 bases from J, with 15 bases between. Germline CDR1 SQVTM, CDR2 ANQGSEA.

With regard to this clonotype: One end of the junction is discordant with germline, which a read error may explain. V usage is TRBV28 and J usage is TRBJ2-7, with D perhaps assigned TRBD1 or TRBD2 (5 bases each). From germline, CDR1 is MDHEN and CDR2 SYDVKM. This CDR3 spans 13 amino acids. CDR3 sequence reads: CASTRDPTYEQSF. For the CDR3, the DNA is TGTGCCAGCACCCGGGACCCCACCTACGAGCAGTCCTTC.

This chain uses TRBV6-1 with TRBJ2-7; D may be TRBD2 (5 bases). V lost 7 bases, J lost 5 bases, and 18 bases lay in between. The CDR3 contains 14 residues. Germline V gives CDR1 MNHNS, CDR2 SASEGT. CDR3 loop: CASKNAPGLDEQYF. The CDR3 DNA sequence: TGTGCCAGCAAAAACGCCCCCGGACTGGACGAGCAGTACTTC.

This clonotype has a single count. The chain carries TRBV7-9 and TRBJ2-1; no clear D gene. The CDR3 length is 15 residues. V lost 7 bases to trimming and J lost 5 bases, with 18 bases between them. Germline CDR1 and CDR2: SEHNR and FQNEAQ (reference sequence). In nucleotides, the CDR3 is TGTGCCAGCACCCCCCGAAGGGTAGGCCACAATGAGCAGTTCTTC. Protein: CASTPRRVGHNEQFF.

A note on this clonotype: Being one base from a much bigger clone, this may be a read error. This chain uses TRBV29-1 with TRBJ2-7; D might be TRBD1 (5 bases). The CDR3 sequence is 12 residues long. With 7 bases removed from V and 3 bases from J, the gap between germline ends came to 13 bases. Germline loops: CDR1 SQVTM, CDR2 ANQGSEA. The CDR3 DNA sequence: TGCAGCGGACCGACAGTGTTCTACGAGCAGTACTTC. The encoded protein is CSGPTVFYEQYF.

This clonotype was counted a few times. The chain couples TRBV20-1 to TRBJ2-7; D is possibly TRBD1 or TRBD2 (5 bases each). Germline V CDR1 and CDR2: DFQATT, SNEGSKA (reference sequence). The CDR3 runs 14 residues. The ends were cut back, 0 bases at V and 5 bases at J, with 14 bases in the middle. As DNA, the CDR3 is TGCAGTGCTAGAGAAGGATCGGGGCGGGACGAGCAGTACTTC. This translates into CSAREGSGRDEQYF.

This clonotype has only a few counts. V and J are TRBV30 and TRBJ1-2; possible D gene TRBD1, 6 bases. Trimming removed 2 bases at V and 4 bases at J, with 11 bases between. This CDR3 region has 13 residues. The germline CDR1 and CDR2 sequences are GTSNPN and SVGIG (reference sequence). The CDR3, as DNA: TGTGCCTGGAGTCTGACAGGACCCTATGGCTACACCTTC. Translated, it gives CAWSLTGPYGYTF.